The 27 T cell receptor beta chains reported below all come from one sample, sequenced in a study of cytomegalovirus exposure and HLA in healthy donors. Sequencing was performed with immunoSEQ multiplex PCR; in TCRdb, only in-frame clones are kept and a portion is missing. The sample lists about 120,000 clones, about 84% seen once, with 4.9% in the top ten. The sample taken for sequencing was PBMCs. The receptors were sampled from a man aged 18-30 years in good health and CMV-seronegative.

V gene TRBV7-2 combines with J gene TRBJ2-7; D is unclear. Germline V lookup: CDR1 SGHTA, CDR2 FQGNSA. Trimming shortened V by 2 bases and J by 2 bases, and 10 bases separated the two germline ends. The CDR3 has 14 residues. CDR3 residues: CASSLLALTYEQYF. Here the CDR3 DNA reads TGTGCCAGCAGCTTATTGGCTCTGACCTACGAGCAGTACTTC.

The chain uses TRBV5-1 and TRBJ2-5, with 7 bases lining up with TRBD1. This CDR3 is built from 14 residues. Germline-derived CDR1 and CDR2 are SGHRS and YFSETQ. Trimming took 0 bases from V and 2 from J; bases not matched to a gene: 1. The CDR3 protein is CASSLGRGQETQYF. In nucleotides, the CDR3 is TGCGCCAGCAGCTTGGGCAGGGGGCAAGAGACCCAGTACTTC.

The J gene is TRBJ2-7, the V gene TRBV30, with D possibly TRBD1 on 5 matching bases. This CDR3 has 10 amino acids. CDR1 GTSNPN and CDR2 SVGIG come from the germline V gene (reference sequence). The V end was cut by 5 bases, the J end by 3 bases, with 5 bases between. CDR3 region: CAWGHYEQYF. DNA of the CDR3: TGTGCCTGGGGACACTACGAGCAGTACTTC.

V and J are TRBV11-2 and TRBJ2-7; TRBD2 might be the D (5 bases). CDR3 length: 13 amino acids. Germline assignment: CDR1 SGHAT and CDR2 FQNNGV. V dropped 5 bases and J dropped 3 bases, with 11 bases sitting between them. DNA for the CDR3: TGTGCCAGCAGCCCCTCGGGAAGCTACGAGCAGTACTTC. This encodes CASSPSGSYEQYF.

Only one count was recorded for this clone. The chain couples TRBV7-2 to TRBJ2-1; 13 nucleotides agree with TRBD2. V lost 6 bases and J lost 7; bases outside the gene matches: 3. The CDR3 length is 14 residues. Germline-derived CDR1 and CDR2 are SGHTA and FQGNSA. The CDR3 spells CASRLAGGRNEQFF. Here the CDR3 DNA reads TGTGCCAGCAGACTAGCGGGGGGGCGGAATGAGCAGTTCTTC. The whole variable domain, filled in from reference TRBV7-2 and TRBJ2-1, reads GAGVSQSPSNKVTEKGKDVELRCDPISGHTALYWYRQSLGQGLEFLIYFQGNSAPDKSGLPSDRFSAERTGGSVSTLTIQRTQQEDSAVYLCASRLAGGRNEQFFGPGTRLTVL.

The chain employs TRBV7-2 and TRBJ1-5; D remains ambiguous. The CDR3 has 14 residues. The germline V gene encodes CDR1 SGHTA and CDR2 FQGNSA. The germline V and J ends were trimmed by 5 bases and 3 bases, with 11 bases remaining between them. The CDR3 nucleotides are TGTGCCAGCAGCCAATCGGGATCCAATCAGCCCCAGCATTTT. Translating gives CASSQSGSNQPQHF.

This clone was picked up a small number of times. Other DNA sequences of this sample code for an identical CDR3. The chain couples TRBV7-9 to TRBJ2-7; D call uncertain. Germline CDR1 reads SEHNR; CDR2 reads FQNEAQ (reference sequence). The V gene lost 4 bases and the J gene lost 2 bases, with 3 bases spanning the gap. The CDR3 totals 11 residues. The CDR3 sequence is CASSSTYEQYF. The CDR3 region has the DNA TGTGCCAGCAGCTCAACCTACGAGCAGTACTTC.

V gene TRBV2 combines with J gene TRBJ1-2; no clear D. The CDR3 has 12 amino acids. V lost 3 bases and J lost 7, with 9 bases in between. The germline V gene has CDR1 SNHLY and CDR2 FYNNEI. The DNA for the CDR3 is TGTGCCAGCAGTGAGGAGGGTCGTGGCTACACCTTC. Protein sequence: CASSEEGRGYTF.

The chain employs TRBV5-4 and TRBJ2-5; D perhaps matches TRBD1 (6 bases). The CDR3 is 14 amino acids. Trimming cost V 1 base and J 1 base, with 8 bases left between them. Germline CDR1 is SGHNT and CDR2 is YYREEE (reference sequence). Here the CDR3 reads CASSLQGSQETQYF. The CDR3 DNA is TGTGCCAGCAGCTTGCAGGGGTCCCAAGAGACCCAGTACTTC.

The chain carries TRBV29-1 and TRBJ1-2, with 8 bases fitting TRBD1. This CDR3 spans 14 amino acids. V lost 4 bases to trimming and J lost 8 bases; unmatched junction nucleotides: 12. CDR1 SQVTM and CDR2 ANQGSEA come from the germline V gene. In DNA, the CDR3 is TGCAGCGTTGTTGGTGGGCAGGGGGCGCGGGGCTACACCTTC. Amino acids: CSVVGGQGARGYTF.

The rearrangement uses TRBV7-6 and TRBJ2-7; D not certain. This CDR3 has 14 amino acids. Looked up from germline, CDR1 is SGHVS and CDR2 is FNYEAQ. Between the trimmed V and J ends, which lost 7 bases and 2 bases, there was a span of 15 bases. This CDR3 reads CASTPRETTYEQYF. The CDR3 region has the DNA TGTGCCAGCACCCCGAGAGAGACAACCTACGAGCAGTACTTC.

V usage is TRBV6-1 and J usage is TRBJ2-7; TRBD1 matches 10 bases. Germline CDR1 MNHNS, CDR2 SASEGT. The CDR3 sequence is 15 residues long. V shed 4 bases and J 1 base; nucleotides not matched to a gene: 4. CDR3 sequence: CASSGRTGGSYEQYF. In DNA, the CDR3 is TGTGCCAGCAGTGGGAGGACAGGGGGGTCCTACGAGCAGTACTTC.

This clone occurred a few times. The rearrangement links TRBV19 to TRBJ2-7; TRBD2 matches 7 bases. V lost 5 bases and J lost 0; bases outside the gene matches: 4. Germline CDR1 is LNHDA and CDR2 is SQIVND (reference sequence). This CDR3 has 14 residues. The CDR3 sequence: CASSAGLYSYEQYF. In nucleotides, the CDR3 is TGTGCCAGTAGTGCGGGACTATACTCCTACGAGCAGTACTTC. Using reference TRBV19 and TRBJ2-7 for the parts outside the CDR3, the full variable domain is DGGITQSPKYLFRKEGQNVTLSCEQNLNHDAMYWYRQDPGQGLRLIYYSQIVNDFQKGDIAEGYSVSREKKESFPLTVTSAQKNPTAFYLCASSAGLYSYEQYFGPGTRLTVT.

The V and J genes are TRBV27 and TRBJ1-1; D perhaps matches TRBD1 (6 bases). This CDR3 is built from 13 residues. Trimming stripped 6 bases from V and 4 bases from J, with 12 bases between. In germline, CDR1 is MNHEY, CDR2 SMNVEV (reference sequence). This chain's CDR3 is CASRNTGSTEAFF. The CDR3 nucleotides read TGTGCCAGCAGGAACACAGGGAGCACTGAAGCTTTCTTT.

This clone is a singleton in its sample. This chain links TRBV9 with TRBJ1-6; 8 nucleotides line up with TRBD1. The CDR3 is 16 residues long. Germline V gene lookup returns CDR1 SGDLS and CDR2 YYNGEE. With V trimmed by 3 bases and J by 3 bases, 5 bases remained unmatched. As DNA, the CDR3 is TGTGCCAGCAGCGGACAGGGGACGAGCTATAATTCACCCCTCCACTTT. Residues: CASSGQGTSYNSPLHF.

This chain uses TRBV27 with TRBJ1-1, with 10 bases fitting TRBD1. This CDR3 has 16 residues. The junction had 3 bases not matched to a gene; V was cut back by 0 bases and J by 2 bases. Germline V gene sequence: CDR1 MNHEY, CDR2 SMNVEV (reference sequence). The CDR3: CASSLSGQGLNTEAFF. In DNA, the CDR3 is TGTGCCAGCAGTTTATCGGGACAGGGGTTAAACACTGAAGCTTTCTTT.

V gene TRBV6-4 combines with J gene TRBJ2-7; the D gene is possibly TRBD2 (5 bases). The V end was cut by 4 bases, the J end by 3 bases, with 13 bases between. Germline V gene data show CDR1 as MRHNA and CDR2 as SNTAGT. This CDR3 is 14 amino acids long. The CDR3 loop reads CASSAANAGYEQYF. The CDR3 DNA reads TGTGCCAGCAGTGCCGCAAATGCGGGCTACGAGCAGTACTTC.

In this sample, this clone turned up once. J is TRBJ2-1 and V is TRBV9, with TRBD2 matching over 10 bases. This CDR3 is 15 amino acids long. Looked up from germline, CDR1 is SGDLS and CDR2 is YYNGEE. After removal of 3 bases from V and 6 bases from J, the junction contained 6 bases not matched to a gene. Written as DNA, the CDR3 is TGTGCCAGCAGCGCGGGGACTAGCGCTGGCAATGAGCAGTTCTTC. Its protein is CASSAGTSAGNEQFF.

DNA of the CDR3: TGTGCCTGGAGCCTCGGGGGAACTTTTGGGGGCTACACCTTC. Protein: CAWSLGGTFGGYTF. The V call is TRBV30, the J call TRBJ1-2; perhaps TRBD1 as D (5 bases). CDR1 GTSNPN and CDR2 SVGIG come from the germline V gene (reference sequence). The length of the CDR3 is 14 residues. The germline V and J ends were trimmed by 3 bases and 8 bases, with 19 bases remaining between them.

J is TRBJ1-1 and V is TRBV6-5; possible D gene TRBD1, 6 bases. The CDR3 is 13 residues long. Between the trimmed V and J ends, which lost 2 bases and 11 bases, there was a span of 15 bases. From germline, CDR1 is MNHEY and CDR2 SVGAGI. The CDR3 here is CASSYSWGPGAFF. The CDR3 region has the DNA TGTGCCAGCAGTTACAGTTGGGGGCCCGGTGCTTTCTTT.

The CDR3 region is CASSQVLTSAENIQYF. The DNA of the CDR3 is TGCGCCAGCAGCCAAGTTTTGACTAGCGCCGAAAACATTCAGTACTTC. The chain is built from TRBV4-1 and TRBJ2-4; 8 bases map to TRBD2. Germline CDR1 and CDR2: MGHRA and YSYEKL. V lost 1 base, J lost 5 bases, and 7 bases stayed unmatched. This CDR3 has 16 residues.

This rearrangement joins TRBV6-5 to TRBJ2-3; D gene uncertain. Germline-derived CDR1 and CDR2 are MNHEY and SVGAGI. The V end lost 5 bases, the J end lost 2 bases, and 5 bases lay between the germline ends. The CDR3 consists of 12 residues. CDR3 loop: CASSPSTDTQYF. CDR3 in DNA: TGTGCCAGCAGTCCCTCCACAGATACGCAGTATTTT.

V is TRBV30 and J is TRBJ1-5; unclear D gene. CDR1 and CDR2 (germline): GTSNPN, SVGIG (reference sequence). With 2 bases removed from V and 2 bases from J, the gap between germline ends came to 10 bases. CDR3 length equals 14 residues. The CDR3 region is CAWSSHGGNQPQHF. The CDR3 nucleotides are TGTGCCTGGAGTAGTCACGGAGGCAATCAGCCCCAGCATTTT.

The rearrangement joins TRBV18 to TRBJ1-5, with 12 nucleotides matching TRBD1. Germline CDR1 and CDR2: KGHSH and LQKENI. There are 18 residues in the CDR3. V trimming: 0 bases; J trimming: 3 bases; junction bases outside the gene matches: 6. The DNA of the CDR3 is TGTGCCAGCTCACCACCCGGGACAGGGGGCCCATACAATCAGCCCCAGCATTTT. Translating it yields CASSPPGTGGPYNQPQHF.

The chain links TRBV10-2 to TRBJ2-6; a possible D gene is TRBD1 (6 bases). V shed 5 bases and J shed 0 bases, with 8 bases lying between them. Germline CDR1 reads WSHSY; CDR2 reads SAAADI. The CDR3 is 15 amino acids. The DNA of the CDR3 is TGCGCCAGCAGTCCGGACAGCTCTGGGGCCAACGTCCTGACTTTC. It is translated as CASSPDSSGANVLTF.

The rearrangement uses TRBV2 and TRBJ1-5; weak D call: TRBD1 (6 bases). This CDR3 spans 14 amino acids. The ends were cut back, 1 base at V and 7 bases at J, with 11 bases in the middle. The germline V gene encodes CDR1 SNHLY and CDR2 FYNNEI. This CDR3 is CASSEGGPGQPQHF. In nucleotides, the CDR3 is TGTGCCAGCAGTGAAGGGGGGCCGGGGCAGCCCCAGCATTTT.

This sequence joins TRBV4-1 and TRBJ2-7; 11 positions agree with TRBD1. The V gene end was trimmed by 0 bases and the J gene end by 0 bases; junction bases not matched to a gene: 10. Germline CDR1 reads MGHRA; CDR2 reads YSYEKL. There are 19 residues in the CDR3. In DNA, the CDR3 is TGCGCCAGCAGCCAAGACCCGGGACAGGGGGGCCGTAGCTCCTACGAGCAGTACTTC. This codes for CASSQDPGQGGRSSYEQYF.